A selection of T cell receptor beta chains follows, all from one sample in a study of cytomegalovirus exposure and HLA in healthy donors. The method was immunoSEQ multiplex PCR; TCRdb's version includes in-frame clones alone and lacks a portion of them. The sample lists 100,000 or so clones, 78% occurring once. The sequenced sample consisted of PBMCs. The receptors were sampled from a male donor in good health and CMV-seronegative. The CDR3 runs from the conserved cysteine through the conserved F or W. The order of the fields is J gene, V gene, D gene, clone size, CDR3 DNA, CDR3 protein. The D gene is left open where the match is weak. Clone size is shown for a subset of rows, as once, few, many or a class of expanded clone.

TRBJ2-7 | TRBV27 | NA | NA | TGTGCCAGCATAAGTTGGCAGGGGGGTTTTGGCGAGCAGTACTTC | CASISWQGGFGEQYF
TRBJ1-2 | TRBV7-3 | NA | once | TGTGCCAGCAGCTTAAATGCAGGAGACTATGCCTATGGCTACACCTTC | CASSLNAGDYAYGYTF
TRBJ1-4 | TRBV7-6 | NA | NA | TGTGCCAGCAGCTCCGAGGGGGCAACTAATGAAAAACTGTTTTTT | CASSSEGATNEKLFF
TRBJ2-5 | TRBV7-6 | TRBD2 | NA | TGTGCCAGCAGCTTAGGGGCTAGCGGGGGCAGCGAGACCCAGTACTTC | CASSLGASGGSETQYF
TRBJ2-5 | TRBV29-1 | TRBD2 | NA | TGCAGCGTTGGGGCGGGAGCGGAGACCCAGTACTTC | CSVGAGAETQYF
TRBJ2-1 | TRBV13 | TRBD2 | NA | TGTGCCAGCAGCTTATCCCGAGGGACTAGCGAGTTCTTC | CASSLSRGTSEFF
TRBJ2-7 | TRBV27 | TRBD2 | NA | TGTGCCAGCAGTTTATCTAGCGGGAGCTCCTACGAGCAGTACTTC | CASSLSSGSSYEQYF
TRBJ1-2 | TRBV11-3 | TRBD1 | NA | TGTGCCAGCAGCTTAGATTCGGACAGGGGGAGATCGTATGGCTACACCTTC | CASSLDSDRGRSYGYTF
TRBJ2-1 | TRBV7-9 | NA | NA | TGTGCCAGCAGCTTAGCGGGGCTTTTTGAGCAGTTCTTC | CASSLAGLFEQFF
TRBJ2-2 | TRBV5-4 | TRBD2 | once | TGTGCCAGCAGTCCTACAGCGGGACGCGACACCGGGGAGCTGTTTTTT | CASSPTAGRDTGELFF
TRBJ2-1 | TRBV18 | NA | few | TGTGCCAGCTCACCGGGACTCAACAATGAGCAGTTCTTC | CASSPGLNNEQFF
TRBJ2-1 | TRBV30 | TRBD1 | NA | TGTGCCTGGAGTGGAGGACAGGGGATCTCCGAGACTGAGGGCTCCTACAATGAGCAGTTCTTC | CAWSGGQGISETEGSYNEQFF
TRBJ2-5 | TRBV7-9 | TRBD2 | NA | TGTGCCAGCAGCTTAGCTCCGGGACTAGCGGAAATCCAAGAGACCCAGTACTTC | CASSLAPGLAEIQETQYF
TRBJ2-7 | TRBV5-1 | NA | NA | TGCGCCAGCAGCTCGGGGACTGCCACTTACGAGCAGTACTTC | CASSSGTATYEQYF
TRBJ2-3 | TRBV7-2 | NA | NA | TGTGCCAGCAGCTTAGGGGCAGGGAGGGGGTCTAGCACAGATACGCAGTATTTT | CASSLGAGRGSSTDTQYF
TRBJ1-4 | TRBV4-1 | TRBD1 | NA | TGCGCCAGCAGCCAAGGTGACAGGGATGAAAAACTGTTTTTT | CASSQGDRDEKLFF
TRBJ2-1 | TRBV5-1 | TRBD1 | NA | TGCGCCAGCAGCTTACAGGGGGGAGCCTACAATGAGCAGTTCTTC | CASSLQGGAYNEQFF
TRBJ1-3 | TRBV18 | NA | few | TGTGCCAGCTCACCGGCGACAGGTTTTACTGGAAACACCATATATTTT | CASSPATGFTGNTIYF
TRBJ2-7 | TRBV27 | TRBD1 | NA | TGTGCCAGCAGTCAAAGGACAGGGACCTACGAGCAGTACTTC | CASSQRTGTYEQYF
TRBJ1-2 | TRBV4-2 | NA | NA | TGTGCCAGCAGCCAAGACAGGCATCCACTCTTC | CASSQDRHPLF
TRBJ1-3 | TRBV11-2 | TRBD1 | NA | TGTGCCAGCAGCCCTAGACAGGGGGCTGGAAACACCATATATTTT | CASSPRQGAGNTIYF
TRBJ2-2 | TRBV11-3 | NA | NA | TGTGCCAGCAGCTCCCGGGGGGCAGGTACCGGGGAGCTGTTTTTT | CASSSRGAGTGELFF
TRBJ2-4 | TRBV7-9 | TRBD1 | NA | TGTGCCAGCAGCCGGGACAGGGCAGGAAACATTCAGTACTTC | CASSRDRAGNIQYF
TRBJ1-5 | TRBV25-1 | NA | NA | TGTGCCAGCAGTCCCGCGGCGGAGTTTCGGCCCCAGCATTTT | CASSPAAEFRPQHF
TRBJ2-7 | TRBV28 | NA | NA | TGTGCCAGCAGTTTACTCTCCTACGAGCAGTACTTC | CASSLLSYEQYF
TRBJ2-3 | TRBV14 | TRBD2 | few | TGTGCCAGCAGCCAAGTATATTCGGGACTAGCGGGGACAGATACGCAGTATTTT | CASSQVYSGLAGTDTQYF
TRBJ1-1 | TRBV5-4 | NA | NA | TGTGCCAGCAGCTTGCCTACAGTCCCCACTGAAGCTTTCTTT | CASSLPTVPTEAFF
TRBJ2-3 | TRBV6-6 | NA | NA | TGTGCCAGCAGTTATGGAGGGGCCTCAGATACGCAGTATTTT | CASSYGGASDTQYF
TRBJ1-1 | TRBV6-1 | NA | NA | TGTGCCAGCAATAGACACTTGAACACTGAAGCTTTCTTT | CASNRHLNTEAFF
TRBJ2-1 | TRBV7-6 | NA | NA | TGTGCCAGCAGCTCGCCGTTGAGCTCCTACAATGAGCAGTTCTTC | CASSSPLSSYNEQFF